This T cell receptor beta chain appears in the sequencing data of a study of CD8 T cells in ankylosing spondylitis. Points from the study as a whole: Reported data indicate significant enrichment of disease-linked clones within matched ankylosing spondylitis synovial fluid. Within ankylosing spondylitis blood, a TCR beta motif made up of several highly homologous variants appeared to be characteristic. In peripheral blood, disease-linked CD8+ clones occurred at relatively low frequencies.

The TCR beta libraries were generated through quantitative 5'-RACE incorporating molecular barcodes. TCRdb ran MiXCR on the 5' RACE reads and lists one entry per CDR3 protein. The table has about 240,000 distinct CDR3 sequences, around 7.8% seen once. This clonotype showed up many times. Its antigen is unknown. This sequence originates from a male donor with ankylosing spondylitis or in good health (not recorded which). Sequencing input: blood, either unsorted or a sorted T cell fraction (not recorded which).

CDR3 in amino acids: CATQTGGTEAFF. CDR3 bases: TGTGCCACCCAGACAGGGGGCACTGAAGCTTTCTTT. The chain combines TRBV27 with TRBJ1-1, with 9 bases matching TRBD1. This CDR3 is 12 amino acids long. V lost 10 bases to trimming and J lost 4 bases; unmatched junction nucleotides: 4. Per the germline V gene, CDR1 is MNHEY and CDR2 is SMNVEV (reference sequence).